This is a list of T cell receptor beta chains from one sample in a study of shared clonotypes between healthy human individuals. Clones were read by immunoSEQ multiplex PCR, and TCRdb kept only the in-frame ones, dropping some. The sample holds over a million clones, over 95% seen once. The sequencing input was naive CD4+ T cells sorted from blood. Every receptor here comes from a man aged 30-40 years in good health. The CDR3 runs from the conserved cysteine through the conserved F or W. D genes are given only for firm matches. Clone size appears in some rows only: once, few, many, or a class for an expanded clone.

v_call,cdr3_length,clone_size,d_call,j_call,cdr3_nt,cdr3_aa
TRBV4-3,20,-,TRBD1,TRBJ2-7,TGCGCCAGCAGCCAAGATATGGGTCCTGACGGGACAGGGTGGACCTACGAGCAGTACTTC,CASSQDMGPDGTGWTYEQYF
TRBV5-4,15,-,-,TRBJ2-4,TGTGCCAGCAGCTTGACGGGGACACGAAAAAACATTCAGTACTTC,CASSLTGTRKNIQYF
TRBV28,11,-,-,TRBJ2-7,TGTGCCAGCAGAGGGCCCTACGAGCAGTACTTC,CASRGPYEQYF
TRBV2,18,-,TRBD2,TRBJ2-3,TGTGCCAGCAGTATGCTTAGGACTAGCGGGGGTAGCACAGATACGCAGTATTTT,CASSMLRTSGGSTDTQYF
TRBV6-5,15,-,-,TRBJ2-5,TGTGCCAGCTCCAGGGGCCTAATTACACAAGAGACCCAGTACTTC,CASSRGLITQETQYF
TRBV9,14,-,-,TRBJ2-5,TGTGCCAGCAGCGTAGCTGACAGGTACGAGACCCAGTACTTC,CASSVADRYETQYF
TRBV7-7,15,-,-,TRBJ2-3,TGTGCTAGCAGCCGAATCCGGGACGGGGCAGATACGCAGTATTTT,CASSRIRDGADTQYF
TRBV5-1,17,-,-,TRBJ2-5,TGCGCCAGCAGGGGTCGCACACAGGACACCCTACAAGAGACCCAGTACTTC,CASRGRTQDTLQETQYF
TRBV14,14,-,-,TRBJ2-5,TGTGCCAGCAGCCCTCGGGGAGAAGAAGAGACCCAGTACTTC,CASSPRGEEETQYF
TRBV19,13,-,-,TRBJ2-7,TGTGCCAGTAGTATAGAGGAAGAGGGCGAGCAGTACTTC,CASSIEEEGEQYF
TRBV2,13,-,-,TRBJ2-7,TGTGCCAGCGGACGAGACGGAACCTACGAGCAGTACTTC,CASGRDGTYEQYF
TRBV21-1,20,-,-,TRBJ2-5,TGTGCCAGCAGTCCAGCCTTGCCCGGGGTTTTTTGGGGATCCAAAGAGACCCAGTACTTC,CASSPALPGVFWGSKETQYF
TRBV7-2,15,-,TRBD1,TRBJ1-5,TGTGCCAGCAGCCTACAAACAGGGGGCAATCAGCCCCAGCATTTT,CASSLQTGGNQPQHF
TRBV11-2,13,-,-,TRBJ2-5,TGTGCCAGCAGCCAAGGACAGCAAGAGACCCAGTACTTC,CASSQGQQETQYF
TRBV11-2,14,-,-,TRBJ2-7,TGTGCCAGCAGCTTAGAGGAGGGCTCCTACGAGCAGTACTTC,CASSLEEGSYEQYF
TRBV28,15,-,-,TRBJ1-2,TGTGCCAGCAGCCTATCCGGACTGCTAAGCTATGGCTACACCTTC,CASSLSGLLSYGYTF
TRBV4-1,16,-,-,TRBJ2-7,TGCGCCAGCAGCCACTACTGGGGACCCCAAGACTACGAGCAGTACTTC,CASSHYWGPQDYEQYF
TRBV20-1,11,-,-,TRBJ2-1,TGCAGTGCCGCTCGTGGGAGTGAGCAGTTCTTC,CSAARGSEQFF
TRBV19,13,-,-,TRBJ1-4,TGTGCCAGTAGCAATAGCCGAAATGAAAAACTGTTTTTT,CASSNSRNEKLFF
TRBV14,15,-,TRBD2,TRBJ2-1,TGTGCCAGCAGCCCTAGACTAGCGGGAGTCAATGAGCAGTTCTTC,CASSPRLAGVNEQFF
TRBV27,16,-,-,TRBJ2-1,TGTGCCAGCAGTGGGACCCCGGGGGTCGCTGGGGATGAGCAGTTCTTC,CASSGTPGVAGDEQFF
TRBV29-1,16,-,-,TRBJ2-7,TGCAGCGTTCGCAGCCCGACTAGTAGTAGGGGATACGAGCAGTACTTC,CSVRSPTSSRGYEQYF
TRBV15,18,once,-,TRBJ2-1,TGTGCCACCAGCCCCCGAATAATAGACCCTCGGGATCGGAATGAGCAGTTCTTC,CATSPRIIDPRDRNEQFF
TRBV5-6,16,-,TRBD1,TRBJ1-1,TGTGCCAGCAGCTTAGGGACAGGTACCATGAACACTGAAGCTTTCTTT,CASSLGTGTMNTEAFF
TRBV19,16,-,TRBD1,TRBJ2-1,TGTGCCAGTAGTATGGACAGGGGAGAGATTATCAATGAGCAGTTCTTC,CASSMDRGEIINEQFF
TRBV10-1,12,-,-,TRBJ2-1,TGCGCCAGCAGTTCCACACGCAATGAGCAGTTCTTC,CASSSTRNEQFF
TRBV29-1,12,-,TRBD2,TRBJ2-1,TGCAGCTTGGATAGCGGGCACAATGAGCAGTTCTTC,CSLDSGHNEQFF
TRBV5-1,15,-,TRBD1,TRBJ2-5,TGCGCCAGCAGCGCCGCAACAGGGGGCATCGAGACCCAGTACTTC,CASSAATGGIETQYF
TRBV5-4,14,-,-,TRBJ1-2,TGTGCCAGCAGGGCCCAACAGGGCTTGGACGGCTACACCTTC,CASRAQQGLDGYTF
TRBV7-2,13,-,-,TRBJ2-2,TGTGCCAGCAGCTTAATCGGCACCGGGGAGCTGTTTTTT,CASSLIGTGELFF
TRBV7-2,15,-,-,TRBJ2-2,TGTGCCAGCAGCTCCGCGGCTTGGGGAGGCGGGGAGCTGTTTTTT,CASSSAAWGGGELFF
TRBV4-1,19,-,-,TRBJ2-6,TGCGCCAGCAGCCAAGGGACGGTGGCAGGGCCCTCTGGGGCCAACGTCCTGACTTTC,CASSQGTVAGPSGANVLTF
TRBV27,14,-,TRBD2,TRBJ2-7,TGTGCCAGCAGTCCTGGGACTAGGGCGTGGGAGCAGTACTTC,CASSPGTRAWEQYF
TRBV6-5,13,-,-,TRBJ2-7,TGTGCCAGCAGTTTTGGCAAGCTTTACGAGCAGTACTTC,CASSFGKLYEQYF
TRBV28,15,-,TRBD2,TRBJ2-7,TGTGCCAGCAGTACACCTAGCGGGAGCTCCTACGAGCAGTACTTC,CASSTPSGSSYEQYF
TRBV20-1,11,-,-,TRBJ1-1,TGCAGTGCTAGCCTCGGGGAATGGGCTTTCTTT,CSASLGEWAFF
TRBV14,16,-,TRBD2,TRBJ2-2,TGTGCCAGCAGCCCGAGACTAGCGGGTCCCACCGGGGAGCTGTTTTTT,CASSPRLAGPTGELFF
TRBV4-1,16,once,-,TRBJ2-1,TGCGCCAGCAGCGGGCACCAGCGGAGCTCCTACAATGAGCAGTTCTTC,CASSGHQRSSYNEQFF
TRBV11-2,15,-,TRBD2,TRBJ2-3,TGTGCCAGCAGCTCCCCAACGGGAGGGGCAGATACGCAGTATTTT,CASSSPTGGADTQYF
TRBV6-6,13,once,-,TRBJ2-1,TGTGCCAGCAGTTACACAGGACACAATGAGCAGTTCTTC,CASSYTGHNEQFF
TRBV29-1,17,-,-,TRBJ2-3,TGCAGCGTCGAGGGACCCCCGGGACACTCCCTTCCAGATACGCAGTATTTT,CSVEGPPGHSLPDTQYF